This note documents a single TCR beta chain sequence. This entry belongs to a study of blood T cell repertoires in COVID-19. About the study: T cells, B-cell-depleted T cells, or PBMCs supplied cDNA or gDNA.

The CDR3 is 15 amino acids. Germline loops: CDR1 SGHVS, CDR2 FQNEAQ. With 4 bases clipped from V and 1 base from J, the junction kept 6 bases outside the gene matches. Repertoires were generated with immunoSEQ multiplex PCR, while TCRdb's copy carries only in-frame clones and drops some. The profile shows about 480,000 clones, around nine tenths of them singletons. This TCR derives from a woman in her thirties or forties who had recovered from COVID-19. Source material: PBMCs or T cells enriched from blood (not recorded which). J is TRBJ2-5 and V is TRBV7-8, with 7 positions matching TRBD1. This CDR3 is CASSSYWTGQETQYF. Written as DNA, the CDR3 is TGTGCCAGCAGCTCATATTGGACAGGCCAAGAGACCCAGTACTTC.